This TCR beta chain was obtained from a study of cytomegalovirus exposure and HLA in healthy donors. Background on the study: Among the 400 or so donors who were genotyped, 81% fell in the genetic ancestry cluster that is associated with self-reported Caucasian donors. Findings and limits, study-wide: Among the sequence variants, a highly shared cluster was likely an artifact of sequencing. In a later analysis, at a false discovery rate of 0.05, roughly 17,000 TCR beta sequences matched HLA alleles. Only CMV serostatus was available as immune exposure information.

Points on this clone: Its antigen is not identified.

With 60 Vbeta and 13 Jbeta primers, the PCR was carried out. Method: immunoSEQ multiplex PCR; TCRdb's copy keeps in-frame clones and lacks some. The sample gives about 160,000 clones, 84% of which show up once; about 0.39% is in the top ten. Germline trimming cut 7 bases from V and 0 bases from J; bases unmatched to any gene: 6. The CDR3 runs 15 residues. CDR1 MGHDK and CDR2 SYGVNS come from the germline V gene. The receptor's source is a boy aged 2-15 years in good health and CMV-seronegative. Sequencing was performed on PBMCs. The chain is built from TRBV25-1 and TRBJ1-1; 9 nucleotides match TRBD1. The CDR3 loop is CASTSTGGMNTEAFF. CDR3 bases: TGTGCCAGCACCTCGACAGGGGGGATGAACACTGAAGCTTTCTTT.